This section outlines one TCR beta chain sequence together with its context. The sample originates from a study of cytomegalovirus exposure and HLA in healthy donors. Profiled with immunoSEQ multiplex PCR; TCRdb holds only in-frame clones, not every one. The repertoire consists of just under 75,000 clones, with about 93% occurring once and the leading ten covering 3.2%. CDR3 length: 18 amino acids. The TCR was taken from a woman between 18 and 29 years old in good health and CMV-seropositive. V is TRBV21-1 and J is TRBJ2-2; the table calls TRBD2, which could not be checked here. TRBV21-1 is reported as a pseudogene. Sequences were obtained from PBMCs. The CDR3 bases are TGTGCCACCCCCCGGGGAGCTAGCGGGGGGTGGAACACCGGGGAGCTGTTTTTT. As protein: CATPRGASGGWNTGELFF.